This is a list of T cell receptor beta chains from one sample in a study of blood T cell repertoires in COVID-19. Repertoires were generated with immunoSEQ multiplex PCR, while TCRdb's copy carries only in-frame clones and drops some. The sample lists roughly 35,000 clones, approximately 87% occurring once. Specimen: peripheral blood. These receptors were obtained from a man aged 70 or older with acute or convalescent COVID-19. The CDR3 runs from the conserved cysteine through the conserved F or W. The D gene is left open where the match is weak. Only part of the rows carry a size: once, few, many, or a class if the clone is expanded.

TGCGCCAGCAGCTGGGGACAGGGGGGTCAGCCCCAGCATTTT CASSWGQGGQPQHF TRBD1 . TRBJ1-5 TRBV5-1
TGTGCCATCCCCTGGGGACAGTTGAACACTGAAGCTTTCTTT CAIPWGQLNTEAFF TRBD1 few TRBJ1-1 TRBV6-5
TGTGCCAGCTTAGCGGAAGTGGAGACCGGGGAGCTGTTTTTT CASLAEVETGELFF . . TRBJ2-2 TRBV6-5
TGTGCCAGCAGTCGTACAGCATTGAACACTGAAGCTTTCTTT CASSRTALNTEAFF . . TRBJ1-1 TRBV27
TGTGCCAGTTCGGAAGGAGGAACTGAAGCTTTCTTT CASSEGGTEAFF . . TRBJ1-1 TRBV19
TGTGCCAGCAGCCGACACCTGAACACTGAAGCTTTCTTT CASSRHLNTEAFF . . TRBJ1-1 TRBV11-2
TGTGCCAGCAGTGAACCCGGGACAGGGTTTGAAAAACTGTTTTTT CASSEPGTGFEKLFF TRBD1 . TRBJ1-4 TRBV25-1
TGTGCCAGCTCACCCCGGGTGAGCACTGAAGCTTTCTTT CASSPRVSTEAFF . . TRBJ1-1 TRBV18
TGTGCCAGCAACACACTAGCGGACTCCTACAATGAGCAGTTCTTC CASNTLADSYNEQFF TRBD2 . TRBJ2-1 TRBV27
TGTGCCAGCAGCCCCGAAGCGGGCCCCATGAACACTGAAGCTTTCTTT CASSPEAGPMNTEAFF . . TRBJ1-1 TRBV7-9
TGTGCCAGCAGCACCCGGGGGATCCCCAATGAGCAGTTCTTC CASSTRGIPNEQFF . . TRBJ2-1 TRBV9
TGTGCCATCAGTGAGCCCGGACAGGGGGACACTGAAGCTTTCTTT CAISEPGQGDTEAFF TRBD1 . TRBJ1-1 TRBV10-3
TGTGCCAGCAGTAACAGGGGGATCTATGGCTACACCTTC CASSNRGIYGYTF TRBD1 . TRBJ1-2 TRBV12-3/TRBV12-4
TGTGCCAGCGGGACAGGGATCGATCAGCCCCAGCATTTT CASGTGIDQPQHF TRBD1 . TRBJ1-5 TRBV9
TGTGCCAGCAGCGTAGTGGGGGGTAGCGGGACGCAGTACTTC CASSVVGGSGTQYF TRBD2 . TRBJ2-7 TRBV9
TGTGCCAGCAGAGGAGGGGCGGACACCGGGGAGCTGTTTTTT CASRGGADTGELFF . . TRBJ2-2 TRBV2
TGTGCCAGCAGTCCCTTGGGACTAGCGGGAGGGAATGAGCAGTTCTTC CASSPLGLAGGNEQFF TRBD2 . TRBJ2-1 TRBV6-2/TRBV6-3
TGTGCCAGCAGCTTGCGACAGGGGGATACTGAAGCTTTCTTT CASSLRQGDTEAFF TRBD1 . TRBJ1-1 TRBV5-4
TGTGCCAGCAGTCGGAACACCGGGGAGCTGTTTTTT CASSRNTGELFF . . TRBJ2-2 TRBV7-9
TGTGCCAGCAGTCTCTACGGGACAGGGGGCAGCTACACCTTC CASSLYGTGGSYTF TRBD1 . TRBJ1-2 TRBV6-5
TGTGCCAGTAGTATAGTGGGACAGGGCCTTAATCAGCCCCAGCATTTT CASSIVGQGLNQPQHF TRBD1 once TRBJ1-5 TRBV19
TGTGCCAGCAGGACGACAGGGGCTAAAGAAGCTTTCTTT CASRTTGAKEAFF TRBD1 . TRBJ1-1 TRBV6-5
TGTGCCAGCAGCTCCCCCGACAGAACCCATAATTCACCCCTCCACTTT CASSSPDRTHNSPLHF . few TRBJ1-6 TRBV7-9
TGTGCCAGCAGTCGAGGGACTAGCGGGGACCAAGAGACCCAGTACTTC CASSRGTSGDQETQYF TRBD2 . TRBJ2-5 TRBV27
TGTGCCAGCAGCCTCGGGACAGGAGGGGAGACCCAGTACTTC CASSLGTGGETQYF TRBD1 . TRBJ2-5 TRBV7-3
TGTGCCAGCAGCCCCAGGGCGGACCTGAACACCGGGGAGCTGTTTTTT CASSPRADLNTGELFF . . TRBJ2-2 TRBV11-2
TGTGCTAGCAGCTCTGGACACAACACTGAAGCTTTCTTT CASSSGHNTEAFF . . TRBJ1-1 TRBV7-7
TGTGCCAGCAGCTTCTTCGCGGGAGGGGATACGCAGTATTTT CASSFFAGGDTQYF TRBD2 . TRBJ2-3 TRBV11-2
TGTGCCAGCAGTTTTCTACAGACCCATGAAGCTTTCTTT CASSFLQTHEAFF . once TRBJ1-1 TRBV27
TGTGCCAGCAGTGAAGTTTGGGGACTAGCGTCTACCGGGGAGCTGTTTTTT CASSEVWGLASTGELFF TRBD2 . TRBJ2-2 TRBV6-1
TGCGCCAGCAGCCAAGAGGCTAGCGGGAGAGGAGAGACCCAGTACTTC CASSQEASGRGETQYF TRBD2 once TRBJ2-5 TRBV4-3
TGCAGCGTTGGCCTGAACCGTGGCCACACTGAAGCTTTCTTT CSVGLNRGHTEAFF . once TRBJ1-1 TRBV29-1
TGTGCCAGCAGTTTTCGACAGGGAGATGGAAACACCATATATTTT CASSFRQGDGNTIYF TRBD1 . TRBJ1-3 TRBV28
TGTGCCAGCAGTCAACCTAGCGGCCCCTCCTACGAGCAGTACTTC CASSQPSGPSYEQYF TRBD2 few TRBJ2-7 TRBV27
TGCGCCAGCAGCTCCTTTGGGCTGAACACTGAAGCTTTCTTT CASSSFGLNTEAFF . . TRBJ1-1 TRBV5-1
TGTGCCAGCAGCGGCGACAGTGGGGCCAACGTCCTGACTTTC CASSGDSGANVLTF . once TRBJ2-6 TRBV9
TGTGCCAGCCTGAGAAGTATAGGGGCCCGTGGCTACACCTTC CASLRSIGARGYTF . . TRBJ1-2 TRBV28
TGTGCCGCCGGCAGCGGGAGCTCCTACAATGAGCAGTTCTTC CAAGSGSSYNEQFF TRBD2 . TRBJ2-1 TRBV19
TGTGCCAGCAGCCCCCTAGGCACCATGAACACTGAAGCTTTCTTT CASSPLGTMNTEAFF . . TRBJ1-1 TRBV7-9
TGTGCCAGCAGTTACGTGGCAGGCGGGTACGAGCAGTACTTC CASSYVAGGYEQYF . . TRBJ2-7 TRBV6-2/TRBV6-3
TGTGCCAGCGTAAGGGCGGGGGGGGCCAAAAACATTCAGTACTTC CASVRAGGAKNIQYF TRBD2 . TRBJ2-4 TRBV28
TGTGCCAGCAGCTTAACGCAGGGGTCGGACACCATATATTTT CASSLTQGSDTIYF . . TRBJ1-3 TRBV7-2